Following are 19 T cell receptor beta chains from one sample sequenced in a study of vaccination and CD4 T cells after COVID-19. TCRdb reprocessed the PCR reads via MiXCR and lists one record per CDR3 protein. Of about 36,000 distinct CDR3 sequences in the sample, 36% were seen once. The time point here: late sampling 161 to 241 days after vaccination in a few convalescent patients. Material: CD4+ T cells from blood, obtained about 7 months after SARS-CoV-2 vaccination. Source of these receptors: a human donor who had recovered from COVID-19.

The V and J genes are TRBV11-3 and TRBJ1-5; unclear D gene. The CDR3 spans 12 residues. Trimming removed 0 bases at V and 5 bases at J, with 2 bases between. The germline V gene encodes CDR1 SGHNT and CDR2 YENEEA. The CDR3 DNA reads TGTGCCAGCAGCTTAGACTATCAGCCCCAGCATTTT. Encoded protein: CASSLDYQPQHF. Full variable domain (outside the CDR3, taken from reference TRBV11-3 and TRBJ1-5): EAGVVQSPRYKIIEKKQPVAFWCNPISGHNTLYWYLQNLGQGPELLIRYENEEAVDDSQLPKDRFSAERLKGVDSTLKIQPAELGDSAVYLCASSLDYQPQHFGDGTRLSIL.

This sequence joins TRBV20-1 and TRBJ2-7; tentative D call: TRBD1 (5 bases). The CDR3 runs 14 residues. The ends were cut back, 1 base at V and 0 bases at J, with 10 bases in the middle. The germline V gene has CDR1 DFQATT and CDR2 SNEGSKA (reference sequence). The CDR3 DNA follows: TGCAGTGCTAGAGGTAGGGGCGCCTCCTACGAGCAGTACTTC. Amino acids: CSARGRGASYEQYF.

This clonotype was observed once. This sequence joins TRBV19 and TRBJ2-7; 12 bases match TRBD2. This CDR3 has 15 residues. Germline V CDR1 and CDR2: LNHDA, SQIVND (reference sequence). V lost 6 bases, J lost 5 bases, and 8 bases stayed unmatched. The CDR3 DNA follows: TGTGCCAGTAGACCGACTAGCGGGAGCGTCAACGAGCAGTACTTC. The encoded protein is CASRPTSGSVNEQYF.

The rearrangement uses TRBV29-1 and TRBJ2-7; 10 bases fit TRBD2. The V gene's germline CDR1 is SQVTM and CDR2 ANQGSEA. The CDR3 has 17 residues. Losses at the gene ends were 4 bases for V and 0 bases for J; bases not matched to a gene: 12. The CDR3 loop reads CSVVNPAGGPNSYEQYF. The DNA of the CDR3 is TGCAGCGTTGTAAATCCAGCGGGAGGGCCCAACTCCTACGAGCAGTACTTC.

The chain joins TRBV27 to TRBJ2-1, with D unclear. V was trimmed by 0 bases and J by 7 bases, leaving 10 bases between them. The CDR3 totals 14 residues. CDR1 and CDR2 from the germline V gene are MNHEY and SMNVEV (reference sequence). CDR3: CASSLSSVRNEQFF. DNA for the CDR3: TGTGCCAGCAGTTTATCGTCGGTCCGTAATGAGCAGTTCTTC.

The J gene is TRBJ2-7, the V gene TRBV6-1; D not resolved. Germline V CDR1 and CDR2: MNHNS, SASEGT. V was clipped by 8 bases and J by 6 bases, with 5 bases between them. This CDR3 region has 9 residues. The DNA of the CDR3 is TGTGCCAGCGGATTCGAGCAGTACTTC. It encodes CASGFEQYF.

The genes are TRBV5-1 and TRBJ1-1; 7 bases match TRBD1. The germline gives CDR1 SGHRS, CDR2 YFSETQ. The CDR3 is made up of 16 amino acids. V dropped 0 bases and J dropped 0; count of bases not matched to a gene: 5. The CDR3 here is CASSLDPRGVNTEAFF. As DNA, the CDR3 is TGCGCCAGCAGCTTGGACCCCAGGGGGGTGAACACTGAAGCTTTCTTT.

V gene TRBV6-1 combines with J gene TRBJ2-5; TRBD1 is a possible D gene (5 bases). V was pared by 6 bases and J by 2 bases, with 10 bases between. The germline V gene encodes CDR1 MNHNS and CDR2 SASEGT. The length of the CDR3 is 13 residues. The CDR3 DNA follows: TGTGCCAGCAGGCGACAGTGGCAAGAGACCCAGTACTTC. It yields the protein CASRRQWQETQYF.

This clonotype was counted only a few times. The CDR3 DNA sequence: TGTGCCAGTAGAGTATTCGGAACAGCTGAAGCTTTCTTT. It translates to CASRVFGTAEAFF. This rearrangement joins TRBV19 to TRBJ1-1; no reliable D call. The CDR3 spans 13 residues. The V and J ends lost 6 bases and 6 bases respectively, with 14 bases between them. Germline V gene sequence: CDR1 LNHDA, CDR2 SQIVND (reference sequence).

This chain links TRBV2 with TRBJ2-5; D may be TRBD1 (7 bases). Trimming stripped 5 bases from V and 5 bases from J, with 12 bases between. The CDR3 is made up of 13 amino acids. Per germline, CDR1 SNHLY and CDR2 FYNNEI. In DNA, the CDR3 is TGTGCCAGCAGTCTATCAGGGGGGGAGACCCAGTACTTC. Amino acids: CASSLSGGETQYF.

This chain uses TRBV6-1 with TRBJ2-7; 7 bases are a match to TRBD1. Trimming removed 9 bases from V and 2 bases from J; junction bases left unmatched: 7. Germline lookup yields CDR1 MNHNS and CDR2 SASEGT. The CDR3 contains 13 residues. The CDR3 DNA is TGTGCCAGTGGAAGGGACAGAACCTACGAGCAGTACTTC. Its translation: CASGRDRTYEQYF.

In its sample, this clonotype was seen a few times. The J gene is TRBJ1-1, the V gene TRBV20-1, with a tentative D call TRBD1 (6 bases). The CDR3 length is 13 residues. V was clipped by 4 bases and J by 5 bases, with 14 bases between them. Per the germline V gene, CDR1 is DFQATT and CDR2 is SNEGSKA (reference sequence). The CDR3 sequence: CSANQGYTTEAFF. CDR3 nucleotides: TGCAGTGCTAATCAGGGGTATACTACTGAAGCTTTCTTT.

This chain joins TRBV10-2 and TRBJ2-5; TRBD2 matches at 7 bases. Per germline, CDR1 WSHSY and CDR2 SAAADI. Unmatched junction bases numbered 8, after V lost 8 bases and J lost 5 bases. The CDR3 contains 13 residues. In DNA form, the CDR3 reads TGCGCCAGCTCGGCGGGAGAGTGGGAGACCCAGTACTTC. This codes for CASSAGEWETQYF.

The genes are TRBV18 and TRBJ2-6, with 9 bases fitting TRBD2. This CDR3 has 18 residues. V shed 5 bases, J shed 0 bases, and the junction held 8 bases outside the gene matches. CDR1 is KGHSH and CDR2 is LQKENI in the germline V gene. CDR3 protein: CASSKPGLANSGANVLTF. The CDR3 nucleotides are TGTGCCAGCTCAAAACCGGGACTAGCTAACTCTGGGGCCAACGTCCTGACTTTC.

This clonotype was observed a handful of times. The V gene is TRBV7-8, the J gene TRBJ2-7, with TRBD2 matching over 9 bases. This CDR3 contains 16 residues. Germline-derived CDR1 and CDR2 are SGHVS and FQNEAQ. V lost 5 bases, J lost 1 base, and 9 bases stayed unmatched. Written as DNA, the CDR3 is TGTGCCAGCAGCAACCTTGGGACTAGCCGATCCTACGAGCAGTACTTC. Protein: CASSNLGTSRSYEQYF. The variable domain in full, completed from reference TRBV7-8 and TRBJ2-7, reads GAGVSQSPRYKVAKRGQDVALRCDPISGHVSLFWYQQALGQGPEFLTYFQNEAQLDKSGLPSDRFFAERPEGSVSTLKIQRTQQEDSAVYLCASSNLGTSRSYEQYFGPGTRLTVT.

Notes on this clonotype: This may stem from a read error, because a much larger clone lies one nucleotide away. The rearrangement links TRBV20-1 to TRBJ1-1, with 7 nucleotides matching TRBD1. The CDR3 sequence is 15 residues long. J gave up 3 bases and V 3 bases, and 10 bases lay outside the gene matches. From germline, CDR1 is DFQATT and CDR2 SNEGSKA (reference sequence). CDR3 sequence: CSARGRRDSYTEAFF. The CDR3 DNA reads TGCAGTGCTAGGGGTCGACGGGACAGCTACACTGAAGCTTTCTTT.

This chain joins TRBV11-3 and TRBJ2-3; 9 nucleotides align to TRBD2. The CDR3 is 15 amino acids. J lost 4 bases, V lost 1 base, and 3 bases had no gene match. Germline values: CDR1 SGHNT, CDR2 YENEEA. The CDR3 DNA reads as TGTGCCAGCAGCTTAGGGATAGCGGGGGCAGATACGCAGTATTTT. Its translation is CASSLGIAGADTQYF.

The rearrangement uses TRBV2 and TRBJ2-5; D remains ambiguous. The V and J ends lost 6 bases and 3 bases respectively, with 5 bases between them. Germline CDR1 reads SNHLY; CDR2 reads FYNNEI. The CDR3 is 11 residues long. For the CDR3, the DNA is TGTGCCAGCAGCTCTGAAGAGACCCAGTACTTC. Its translation is CASSSEETQYF.

This clonotype has more than one count but fewer than ten. This chain joins TRBV6-1 and TRBJ1-2; a weak D match, TRBD1 (5 bases). The CDR3 consists of 14 residues. Germline CDR1 is MNHNS and CDR2 is SASEGT. The V gene lost 6 bases and the J gene lost 0 bases, with 11 bases spanning the gap. CDR3 sequence reads: CASSLGGANYGYTF. In DNA, the CDR3 is TGTGCCAGCAGCCTGGGGGGAGCTAACTATGGCTACACCTTC.